The present T cell receptor beta chain was sequenced within a study of technical replicates of blood from several donors. The protocol was immunoSEQ multiplex PCR, while the TCRdb copy is restricted to in-frame clones and leaves out a portion. The sample lists roughly 72,000 clones, about 92% seen once, with approximately 0.35% in the top ten. This CDR3 has 14 residues. V was trimmed by 1 base and J by 6 bases, leaving 9 bases between them. Germline V gives CDR1 LGHNA, CDR2 YSLEER. Sequenced sample: T cells isolated from PBMCs. V and J are TRBV4-3 and TRBJ2-2; D gene ambiguous. The clonotype was recovered from a human donor in good health. The CDR3 is CASSQVFRSGELFF. CDR3 in DNA: TGCGCCAGCAGCCAAGTTTTTCGTTCCGGGGAGCTGTTTTTT.